The 27 T cell receptor beta chains below come from one sample, sequenced in a study of T cells in Graves' hyperthyroidism and ophthalmopathy (dated by TCRdb to the late 2010s). Library preparation was by multiplex PCR. The sequencer was an Illumina HiSeq 2000. Amplification of TCR beta CDR3 regions was carried out from RNA transcripts. A first-round RT-PCR of the TCR CDR3 used the HTBI primer set with the Qiagen OneStep RT-PCR kit. TCRdb trimmed the raw reads at Q25, called clones with MiXCR and kept productive beta chains. Entries that share a CDR3 protein sequence are merged under the most common genes and DNA. This sample gives roughly 720,000 distinct CDR3 sequences in total; roughly 17% of them show up just once. The top ten hold roughly 15% of the sample. Sequences were obtained from blood. Receptor source: a man aged 50-59 years with Graves' hyperthyroidism.

The gene calls are TRBV7-3 and TRBJ1-3; D possibly corresponds to TRBD1 (6 bases). CDR3 length: 17 residues. CDR1 and CDR2 from the germline V gene are SGHTA and FQGTGA. V shed 5 bases and J shed 1 base, with 18 bases lying between them. CDR3 sequence reads: CASSHRGRGVSGNTIYF. In nucleotides, the CDR3 is TGTGCCAGCAGCCACCGAGGCAGGGGAGTATCTGGAAACACCATATATTTT.

This clonotype has only a few counts. The DNA of the CDR3 is TGTGCCTGGAGTTCACTGGGGACTGAAGCTTTCTTT. Its translation: CAWSSLGTEAFF. This rearrangement joins TRBV30 to TRBJ1-1; unclear D gene. The CDR3 totals 12 residues. Germline loops: CDR1 GTSNPN, CDR2 SVGIG (reference sequence). Trimming cost V 2 bases and J 5 bases, with 9 bases left between them.

Ten or more counts support this clonotype. This chain uses TRBV20-1 with TRBJ2-1; TRBD2 might be the D (7 bases). The CDR3 has 15 residues. V was shortened by 6 bases and J by 3 bases, with 18 bases between the two germline ends. The germline V gene encodes CDR1 DFQATT and CDR2 SNEGSKA (reference sequence). The CDR3 DNA follows: TGCAGTGCCCCGAGCCGGGGGGCAAACTACAATGAGCAGTTCTTC. Amino acids: CSAPSRGANYNEQFF.

This chain connects TRBV28 to TRBJ1-2, with unresolved D. Per germline, CDR1 MDHEN and CDR2 SYDVKM. The CDR3 extends over 13 amino acids. The CDR3 region has the DNA TGTGGCACCAAGAGGAGGGAGGACTATGGCTACACCTTC. As protein: CGTKRREDYGYTF.

Many counts were recorded for this clonotype. This chain joins TRBV27 and TRBJ1-1; D possibly corresponds to TRBD1 (5 bases). The length of the CDR3 is 12 residues. Per the germline V gene, CDR1 is MNHEY and CDR2 is SMNVEV (reference sequence). Trimming cost V 7 bases and J 2 bases, with 8 bases left between them. CDR3 nucleotides: TGTGCCAGCACCGGACATAACACTGAAGCTTTCTTT. As protein: CASTGHNTEAFF.

V usage is TRBV20-1 and J usage is TRBJ2-4; 12 positions agree with TRBD2. Trimming cost V 0 bases and J 0 bases; bases outside gene matches: 9. The CDR3 extends over 19 amino acids. Germline values: CDR1 DFQATT, CDR2 SNEGSKA (reference sequence). CDR3 region: CSARDWGTSGSLAKNIQYF. The DNA of the CDR3 is TGCAGTGCTAGAGATTGGGGGACTAGCGGGTCATTAGCCAAAAACATTCAGTACTTC.

This clonotype was seen at least ten times. The CDR3 protein is CAWSNVPGQPQHF. CDR3 DNA: TGTGCCTGGAGTAATGTCCCTGGACAGCCCCAGCATTTT. V gene TRBV30 combines with J gene TRBJ1-5, with D hard to call. In germline, CDR1 is GTSNPN, CDR2 SVGIG (reference sequence). The length of the CDR3 is 13 residues. Trimming left V 2 bases short and J 7 bases short, with 12 bases between. The complete variable domain, with remaining parts taken from reference TRBV30 and TRBJ1-5, reads SQTIHQWPATLVQPVGSPLSLECTVEGTSNPNLYWYRQAAGRGLQLLFYSVGIGQISSEVPQNLSASRPQDRQFILSSKKLLLSDSGFYLCAWSNVPGQPQHFGDGTRLSIL.

The chain combines TRBV10-3 with TRBJ1-5, with D possibly being TRBD1 (5 bases). CDR1 and CDR2 from the germline V gene are ENHRY and SYGVKD. With 3 bases removed from V and 2 bases from J, the gap between germline ends came to 14 bases. CDR3 size: 16 residues. CDR3 bases: TGTGCCATCAGTGATACGACAGTGGGGGGCAATCAGCCCCAGCATTTT. It specifies CAISDTTVGGNQPQHF.

This clonotype was counted only a few times. The chain carries TRBV3-1 and TRBJ2-7; TRBD2 agrees at 8 bases. With V trimmed by 1 base and J by 4 bases, 6 bases remained unmatched. The V gene's germline CDR1 is LGHDT and CDR2 YNNKEL (reference sequence). This CDR3 has 15 amino acids. This CDR3 reads CASSQGSGTSYEQYF. The DNA of the CDR3 is TGTGCCAGCAGCCAAGGATCCGGGACTAGTTACGAGCAGTACTTC.

This clonotype appeared once. The junction shows a germline mismatch at one end, possibly a read error. The rearrangement uses TRBV20-1 and TRBJ2-6; 16 bases agree with TRBD2. Germline V gives CDR1 DFQATT, CDR2 SNEGSKA (reference sequence). This CDR3 is built from 20 residues. CDR3 residues: CSVRDLGLAGGFSGANVLTF. The CDR3, as DNA: TGCAGTGTTAGAGATTTGGGACTAGCGGGAGGGTTTTCTGGGGCCAACGTCCTGACTTTC.

The rearrangement links TRBV24-1 to TRBJ2-3; TRBD1 is a possible D gene (7 bases). This CDR3 is built from 13 residues. Trimming left V 11 bases short and J 2 bases short, with 13 bases between. Germline values: CDR1 KGHDR, CDR2 SFDVKD. The CDR3 is CAIAGGYTDTQYF. CDR3 in DNA: TGTGCCATCGCAGGGGGGTACACAGATACGCAGTATTTT.

This clonotype has a count of ten or more. The chain recombines TRBV28 with TRBJ1-5; D gene unclear. CDR3 length equals 15 residues. V was clipped by 8 bases and J by 0 bases, with 14 bases between them. Per the germline V gene, CDR1 is MDHEN and CDR2 is SYDVKM. As DNA, the CDR3 is TGTGCCAGCCTCCCCTGGCGGTATAGCAATCAGCCCCAGCATTTT. This translates into CASLPWRYSNQPQHF.

This clonotype was counted at least ten times. The gene calls are TRBV6-5 and TRBJ2-3; 11 bases line up with TRBD2. The V gene's germline CDR1 is MNHEY and CDR2 SVGAGI. J gave up 3 bases and V 2 bases, and 1 base lay outside the gene matches. This CDR3 spans 15 amino acids. CDR3 amino acids: CASSYLAGGTDTQYF. CDR3 DNA sequence: TGTGCCAGCAGTTACCTAGCGGGAGGAACAGATACGCAGTATTTT.

This clonotype was seen a few times. This chain connects TRBV7-6 to TRBJ2-5, with 11 bases identical to TRBD2. V lost 5 bases, J lost 5 bases, and 19 bases stayed unmatched. Germline CDR1 is SGHVS and CDR2 is FNYEAQ. The CDR3 is made up of 19 amino acids. CDR3 residues: CASSLVTGDSGRASETQYF. CDR3 sequence (DNA): TGTGCCAGCAGCCTTGTGACAGGGGATAGCGGGAGGGCCTCGGAGACCCAGTACTTC.

The sample holds many counts of this clonotype. CDR3 DNA: TGTGCCAGCAGCGTAAGACAGGGTGGATACACTGAAGCTTTCTTT. Translating it yields CASSVRQGGYTEAFF. The chain links TRBV11-2 to TRBJ1-1; 7 positions match TRBD1. V was pared by 5 bases and J by 3 bases, with 9 bases of the junction left unmatched. Germline V lookup: CDR1 SGHAT, CDR2 FQNNGV. There are 15 residues in the CDR3.

This clonotype was observed many times. The rearrangement joins TRBV20-1 to TRBJ1-1; D not certain. The CDR3 extends over 14 amino acids. The germline V gene has CDR1 DFQATT and CDR2 SNEGSKA (reference sequence). With 6 bases removed from V and 5 bases from J, the gap between germline ends came to 19 bases. CDR3 protein: CSAEKLSSKTEAFF. For the CDR3, the DNA is TGCAGTGCGGAAAAATTGTCCAGCAAGACTGAAGCTTTCTTT.

The chain is built from TRBV19 and TRBJ2-1, with TRBD2 identical over 12 bases. Germline values: CDR1 LNHDA, CDR2 SQIVND (reference sequence). V trimming: 7 bases; J trimming: 6 bases; junction bases outside the gene matches: 7. This CDR3 has 15 amino acids. This CDR3 reads CASTSTSGGINEQFF. The DNA of the CDR3 is TGTGCCAGTACCTCGACTAGCGGGGGAATCAATGAGCAGTTCTTC.

This clonotype turned up a few times. The chain combines TRBV19 with TRBJ1-3; no reliable D call. CDR3 length equals 15 residues. Trimming left V 3 bases short and J 0 bases short, with 9 bases between. Germline loops: CDR1 LNHDA, CDR2 SQIVND (reference sequence). CDR3: CASSIGASSGNTIYF. CDR3 nucleotide sequence: TGTGCCAGTAGTATCGGCGCAAGCTCTGGAAACACCATATATTTT. Combining the CDR3 with reference TRBV19 and TRBJ1-3 gives the whole variable domain DGGITQSPKYLFRKEGQNVTLSCEQNLNHDAMYWYRQDPGQGLRLIYYSQIVNDFQKGDIAEGYSVSREKKESFPLTVTSAQKNPTAFYLCASSIGASSGNTIYFGEGSWLTVV.

This clonotype was seen at least ten times. This rearrangement joins TRBV24-1 to TRBJ2-5; D is possibly TRBD1 (6 bases). With 3 bases removed from V and 2 bases from J, the gap between germline ends came to 15 bases. Germline V gives CDR1 KGHDR, CDR2 SFDVKD. The CDR3 is 16 residues long. CDR3 nucleotide sequence: TGTGCCACCAGTGATCCGTACAGGGCCCTTCAAGAGACCCAGTACTTC. It yields the protein CATSDPYRALQETQYF.

This clonotype occurred a few times. The chain couples TRBV6-1 to TRBJ2-5; D is undetermined. The CDR3 has 13 residues. The V gene's germline CDR1 is MNHNS and CDR2 SASEGT. Deletions cut 2 bases from V and 2 bases from J, with 6 bases between. The CDR3 spells CASSEWRQETQYF. The DNA for the CDR3 is TGTGCCAGCAGTGAATGGAGACAAGAGACCCAGTACTTC.

This clonotype was counted between two and nine times. The chain joins TRBV4-1 to TRBJ1-1; D is undetermined. V was trimmed by 1 base and J by 0 bases, leaving 6 bases between them. The CDR3 is 14 residues long. Germline V gene data show CDR1 as MGHRA and CDR2 as YSYEKL. This CDR3 is CASSQVSLNTEAFF. For the CDR3, the DNA is TGCGCCAGCAGCCAAGTTTCACTGAACACTGAAGCTTTCTTT.

J is TRBJ2-1 and V is TRBV12-3 or TRBV12-4, with TRBD2 matching 7 bases. Unmatched junction bases numbered 4, after V lost 4 bases and J lost 7 bases. The CDR3 covers 13 residues. In nucleotides, the CDR3 is TGTGCCAGCAGTTACGCTAGCGGAAATGAGCAGTTCTTC. Protein product: CASSYASGNEQFF.

V gene TRBV4-2 combines with J gene TRBJ2-7; 9 bases are a match to TRBD2. CDR3 length: 19 amino acids. V gave up 1 base and J gave up 0 bases; unmatched junction bases: 13. Germline CDR1 reads LGHNA; CDR2 reads YNFKEQ. CDR3 region: CASSQALAASGMSSYEQYF. The CDR3 coding sequence is TGTGCCAGCAGCCAAGCCTTAGCCGCTAGCGGGATGAGCTCCTACGAGCAGTACTTC.

This clonotype was detected ten times or more. The rearrangement uses TRBV12-3 or TRBV12-4 and TRBJ2-6; D not resolved. The CDR3 is made up of 15 amino acids. Trimming pared 0 bases from V and 1 base from J, leaving 4 bases between. The CDR3 reads CASSLAMSGANVLTF. DNA for the CDR3: TGTGCCAGCAGTTTAGCAATGTCTGGGGCCAACGTCCTGACTTTC.

This clonotype was counted a few times. One end of the junction fails to match germline, which may point to a read error. The genes are TRBV20-1 and TRBJ2-1; 7 nucleotides match TRBD2. Germline V gene lookup returns CDR1 DFQATT and CDR2 SNEGSKA (reference sequence). The CDR3 totals 15 residues. CDR3 sequence: CSARRSGRLVNEQFF. DNA for the CDR3: TGCAGCGCTAGACGGTCCGGGAGGCTCGTCAATGAGCAGTTCTTC.

This clonotype has at least ten counts. The genes are TRBV19 and TRBJ1-2; 11 bases are shared with TRBD1. This CDR3 contains 14 residues. Germline CDR1 LNHDA, CDR2 SQIVND (reference sequence). V was pared by 9 bases and J by 2 bases, with 5 bases of the junction left unmatched. The CDR3 loop is CASPWTGGNYGYTF. CDR3 sequence (DNA): TGTGCCAGCCCTTGGACAGGGGGCAACTATGGCTACACCTTC.

Note on this clonotype: This may come from a read error, since a much larger clone is one base off. Without the conserved terminal phenylalanine or tryptophan, this CDR3 likely stems from a read error. This chain connects TRBV28 to TRBJ1-3; D not certain. Trimming stripped 1 base from V and 3 bases from J, with 7 bases between. CDR3 length: 14 amino acids. In germline, CDR1 is MDHEN, CDR2 SYDVKM. The CDR3 region is CASSLYLFGNTIYS. CDR3 in DNA: TGTGCCAGCAGTTTATATCTCTTTGGAAACACCATATATTCT.